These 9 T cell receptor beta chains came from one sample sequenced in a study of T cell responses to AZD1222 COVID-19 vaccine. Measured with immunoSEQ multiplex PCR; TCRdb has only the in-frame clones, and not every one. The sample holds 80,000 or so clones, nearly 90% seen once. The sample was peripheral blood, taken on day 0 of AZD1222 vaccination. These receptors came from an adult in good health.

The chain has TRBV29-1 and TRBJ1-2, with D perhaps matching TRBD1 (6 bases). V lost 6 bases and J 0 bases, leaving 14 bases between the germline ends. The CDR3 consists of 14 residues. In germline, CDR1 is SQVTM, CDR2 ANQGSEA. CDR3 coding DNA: TGCAGCGTCGAACGGACAGATACTAACTATGGCTACACCTTC. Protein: CSVERTDTNYGYTF.

CDR3 DNA sequence: TGTGCCAGCAGCTCTCTTAGCGGGAGGAACACCGGGGAGCTGTTTTTT. This encodes CASSSLSGRNTGELFF. The chain couples TRBV7-2 to TRBJ2-2, with 9 bases identical to TRBD2. This CDR3 has 16 amino acids. Germline loops: CDR1 SGHTA, CDR2 FQGNSA. V was clipped by 4 bases and J by 1 base; unmatched bases: 4.

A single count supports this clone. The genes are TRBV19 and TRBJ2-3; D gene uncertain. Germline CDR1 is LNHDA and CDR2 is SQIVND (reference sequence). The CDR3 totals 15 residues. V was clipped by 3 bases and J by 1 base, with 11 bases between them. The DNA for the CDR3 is TGTGCCAGTAGTATGCCCTTCCGAGGCACAGATACGCAGTATTTT. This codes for CASSMPFRGTDTQYF.

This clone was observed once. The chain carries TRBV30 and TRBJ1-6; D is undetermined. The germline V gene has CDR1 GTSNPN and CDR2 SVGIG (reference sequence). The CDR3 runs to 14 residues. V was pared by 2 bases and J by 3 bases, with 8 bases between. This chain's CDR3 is CAWSHGDYNSPLHF. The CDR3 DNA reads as TGTGCCTGGAGTCATGGGGACTATAATTCACCCCTCCACTTT. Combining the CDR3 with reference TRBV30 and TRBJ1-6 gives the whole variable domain SQTIHQWPATLVQPVGSPLSLECTVEGTSNPNLYWYRQAAGRGLQLLFYSVGIGQISSEVPQNLSASRPQDRQFILSSKKLLLSDSGFYLCAWSHGDYNSPLHFGNGTRLTVT.

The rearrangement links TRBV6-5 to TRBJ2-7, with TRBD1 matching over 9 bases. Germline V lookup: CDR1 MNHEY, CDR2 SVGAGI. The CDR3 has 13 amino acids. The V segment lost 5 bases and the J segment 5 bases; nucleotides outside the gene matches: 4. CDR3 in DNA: TGTGCCAGCAGTCAGGACAGGGGACACGAGCAGTACTTC. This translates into CASSQDRGHEQYF.

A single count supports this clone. The CDR3 sequence: CASRRVRGTGELFF. In DNA, the CDR3 is TGTGCCAGCAGGCGAGTCAGGGGGACCGGGGAGCTGTTTTTT. The rearrangement uses TRBV6-5 and TRBJ2-2, with 7 bases that match TRBD1. CDR1 is MNHEY and CDR2 is SVGAGI in the germline V gene. The CDR3 is made up of 14 amino acids. V dropped 6 bases and J dropped 5; count of bases not matched to a gene: 6.

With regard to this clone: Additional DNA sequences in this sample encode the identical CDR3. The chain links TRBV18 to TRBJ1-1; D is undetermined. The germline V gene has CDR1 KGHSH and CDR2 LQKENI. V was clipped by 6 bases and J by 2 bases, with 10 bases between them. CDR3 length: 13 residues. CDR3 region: CASSPDGNTEAFF. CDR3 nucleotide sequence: TGTGCCAGCTCCCCAGACGGAAACACTGAAGCTTTCTTT.

The DNA for the CDR3 is TGTGCCAGTAGTATGGGAACCCAGAGAGGCTACACCTTC. Translation: CASSMGTQRGYTF. The chain joins TRBV19 to TRBJ1-2, with unresolved D. The V and J ends lost 3 bases and 8 bases respectively, with 13 bases between them. Germline CDR1 is LNHDA and CDR2 is SQIVND (reference sequence). The CDR3 runs to 13 residues.

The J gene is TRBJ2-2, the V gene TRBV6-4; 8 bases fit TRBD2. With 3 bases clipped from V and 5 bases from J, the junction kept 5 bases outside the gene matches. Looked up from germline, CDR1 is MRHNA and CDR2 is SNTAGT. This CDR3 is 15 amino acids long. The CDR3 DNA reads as TGTGCCAGCAGTGAAGCGGGAGAAAGTACCGGGGAGCTGTTTTTT. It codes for CASSEAGESTGELFF.